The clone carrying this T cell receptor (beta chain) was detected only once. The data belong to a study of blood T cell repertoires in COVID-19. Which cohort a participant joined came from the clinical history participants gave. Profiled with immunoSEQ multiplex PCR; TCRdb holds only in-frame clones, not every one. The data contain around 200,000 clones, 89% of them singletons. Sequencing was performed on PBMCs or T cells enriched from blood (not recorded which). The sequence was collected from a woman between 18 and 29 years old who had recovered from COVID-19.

This CDR3 reads CAALGDTQYF. CDR3 DNA sequence: TGTGCCGCCCTAGGAGATACGCAGTATTTT. The chain has TRBV28 and TRBJ2-3; D is unresolved. The germline CDR1 and CDR2 sequences are MDHEN and SYDVKM. The CDR3 consists of 10 residues. V shed 11 bases and J shed 5 bases, with 8 bases lying between them.